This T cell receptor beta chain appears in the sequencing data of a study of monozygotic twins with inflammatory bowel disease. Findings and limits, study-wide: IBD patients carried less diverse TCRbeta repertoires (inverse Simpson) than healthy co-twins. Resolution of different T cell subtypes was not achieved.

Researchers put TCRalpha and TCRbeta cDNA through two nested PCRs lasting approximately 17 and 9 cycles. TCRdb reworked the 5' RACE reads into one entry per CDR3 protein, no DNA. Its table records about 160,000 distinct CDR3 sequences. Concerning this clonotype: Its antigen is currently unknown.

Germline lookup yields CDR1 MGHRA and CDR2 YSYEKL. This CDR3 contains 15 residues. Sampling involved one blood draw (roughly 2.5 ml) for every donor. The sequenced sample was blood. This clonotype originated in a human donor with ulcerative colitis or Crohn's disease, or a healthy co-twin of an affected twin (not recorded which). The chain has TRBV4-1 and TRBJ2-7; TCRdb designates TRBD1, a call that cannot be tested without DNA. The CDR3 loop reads CASSQDQGVAYEQYF.